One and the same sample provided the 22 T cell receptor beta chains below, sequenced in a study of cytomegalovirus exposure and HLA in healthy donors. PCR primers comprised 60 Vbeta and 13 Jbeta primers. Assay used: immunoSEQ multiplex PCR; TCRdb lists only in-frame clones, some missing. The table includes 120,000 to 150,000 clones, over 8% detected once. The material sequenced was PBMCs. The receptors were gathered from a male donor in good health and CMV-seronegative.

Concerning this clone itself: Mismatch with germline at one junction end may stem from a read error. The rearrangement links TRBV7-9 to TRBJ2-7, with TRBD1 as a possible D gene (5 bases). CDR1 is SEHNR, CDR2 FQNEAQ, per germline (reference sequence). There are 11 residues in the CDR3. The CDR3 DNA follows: TGTGCCAGCAGCTTAGGTACGGACAAGGTTTTC. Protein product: CASSLGTDKVF.

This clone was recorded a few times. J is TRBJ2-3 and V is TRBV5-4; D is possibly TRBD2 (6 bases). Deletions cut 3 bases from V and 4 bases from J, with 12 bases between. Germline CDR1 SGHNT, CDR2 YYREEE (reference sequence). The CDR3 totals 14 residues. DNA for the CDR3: TGTGCCAGCAGCTGGTGGGACTCCTCAGATACGCAGTATTTT. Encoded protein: CASSWWDSSDTQYF. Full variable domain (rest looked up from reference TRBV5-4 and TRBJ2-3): ETGVTQSPTHLIKTRGQQVTLRCSSQSGHNTVSWYQQALGQGPQFIFQYYREEENGRGNFPPRFSGLQFPNYSSELNVNALELDDSALYLCASSWWDSSDTQYFGPGTRLTVL.

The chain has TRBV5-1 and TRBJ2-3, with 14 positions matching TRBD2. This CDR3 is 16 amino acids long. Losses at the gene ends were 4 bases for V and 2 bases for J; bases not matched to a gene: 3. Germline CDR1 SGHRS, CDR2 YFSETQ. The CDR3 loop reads CASSAGLAGVTDTQYF. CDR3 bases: TGCGCCAGCAGCGCGGGACTAGCGGGGGTCACAGATACGCAGTATTTT. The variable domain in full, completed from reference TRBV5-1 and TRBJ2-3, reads KAGVTQTPRYLIKTRGQQVTLSCSPISGHRSVSWYQQTPGQGLQFLFEYFSETQRNKGNFPGRFSGRQFSNSRSEMNVSTLELGDSALYLCASSAGLAGVTDTQYFGPGTRLTVL.

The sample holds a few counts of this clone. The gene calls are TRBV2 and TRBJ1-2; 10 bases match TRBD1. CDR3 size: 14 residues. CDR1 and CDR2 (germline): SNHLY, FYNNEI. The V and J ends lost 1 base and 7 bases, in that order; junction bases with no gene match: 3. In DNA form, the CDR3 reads TGTGCCAGCAGTGAAGGACAGGGGGCCCGTGGCTACACCTTC. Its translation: CASSEGQGARGYTF.

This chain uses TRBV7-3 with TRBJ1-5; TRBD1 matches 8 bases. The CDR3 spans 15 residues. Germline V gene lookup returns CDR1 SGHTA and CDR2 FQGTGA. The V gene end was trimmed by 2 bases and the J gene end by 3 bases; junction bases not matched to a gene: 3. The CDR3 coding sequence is TGTGCCAGCAGCTTAGGGACAGGCTCCAATCAGCCCCAGCATTTT. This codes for CASSLGTGSNQPQHF. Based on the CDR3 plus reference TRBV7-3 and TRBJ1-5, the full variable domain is GAGVSQTPSNKVTEKGKYVELRCDPISGHTALYWYRQSLGQGPEFLIYFQGTGAADDSGLPNDRFFAVRPEGSVSTLKIQRTERGDSAVYLCASSLGTGSNQPQHFGDGTRLSIL.

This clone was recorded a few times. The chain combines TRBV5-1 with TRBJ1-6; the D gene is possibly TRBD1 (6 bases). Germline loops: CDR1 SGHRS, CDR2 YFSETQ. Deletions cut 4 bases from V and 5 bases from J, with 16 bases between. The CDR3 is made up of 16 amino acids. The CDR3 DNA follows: TGCGCCAGCAGCCGGTGGGCCGCAGGGGATAATTCACCCCTCCACTTT. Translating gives CASSRWAAGDNSPLHF.

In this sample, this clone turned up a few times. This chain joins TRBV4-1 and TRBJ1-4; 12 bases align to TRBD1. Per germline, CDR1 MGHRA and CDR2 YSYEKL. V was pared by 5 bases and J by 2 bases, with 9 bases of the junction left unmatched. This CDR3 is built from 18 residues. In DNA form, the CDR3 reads TGCGCCAGCAGCAGCCCTGGGACAGGGGGCGCGACTAATGAAAAACTGTTTTTT. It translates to CASSSPGTGGATNEKLFF.

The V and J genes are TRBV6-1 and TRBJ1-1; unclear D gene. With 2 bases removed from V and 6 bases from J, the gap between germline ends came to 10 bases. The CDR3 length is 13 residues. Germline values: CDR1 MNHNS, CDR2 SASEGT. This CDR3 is CASSEREGAEAFF. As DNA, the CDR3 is TGTGCCAGCAGTGAAAGGGAGGGCGCTGAAGCTTTCTTT.

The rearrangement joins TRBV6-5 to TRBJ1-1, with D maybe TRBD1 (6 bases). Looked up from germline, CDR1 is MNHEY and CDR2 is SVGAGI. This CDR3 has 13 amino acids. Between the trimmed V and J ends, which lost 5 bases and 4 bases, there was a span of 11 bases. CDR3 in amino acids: CASSTGLGTEAFF. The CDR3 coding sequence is TGTGCCAGCAGTACAGGGTTAGGCACTGAAGCTTTCTTT.

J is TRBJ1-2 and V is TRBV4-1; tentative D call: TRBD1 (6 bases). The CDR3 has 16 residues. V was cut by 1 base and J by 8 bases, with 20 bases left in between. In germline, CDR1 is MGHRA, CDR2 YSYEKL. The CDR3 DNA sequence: TGCGCCAGCAGCCAAGCGGTCGAACAGGGATTCGGAGGCTACACCTTC. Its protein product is CASSQAVEQGFGGYTF.

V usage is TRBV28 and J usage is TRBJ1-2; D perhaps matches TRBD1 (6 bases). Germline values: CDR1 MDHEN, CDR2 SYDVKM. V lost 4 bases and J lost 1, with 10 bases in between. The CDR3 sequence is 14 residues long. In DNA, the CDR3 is TGTGCCAGCAGTTCCGGGACACATAACTATGGCTACACCTTC. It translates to CASSSGTHNYGYTF.

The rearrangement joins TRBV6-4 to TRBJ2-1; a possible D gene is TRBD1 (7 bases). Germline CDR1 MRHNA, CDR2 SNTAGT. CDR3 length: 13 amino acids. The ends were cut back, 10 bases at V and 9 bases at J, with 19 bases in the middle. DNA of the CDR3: TGTGCCACTAAGGAGGGGGCCTGGGGTGAGCAGTTCTTC. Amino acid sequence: CATKEGAWGEQFF.

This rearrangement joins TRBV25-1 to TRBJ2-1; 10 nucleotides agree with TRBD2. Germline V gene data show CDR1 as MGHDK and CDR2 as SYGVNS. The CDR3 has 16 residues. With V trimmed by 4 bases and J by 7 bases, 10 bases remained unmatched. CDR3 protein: CASSVLAGVSMNEQFF. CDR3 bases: TGTGCCAGCAGTGTCCTAGCGGGAGTAAGTATGAATGAGCAGTTCTTC.

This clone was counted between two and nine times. Written as DNA, the CDR3 is TGTGCCAGCAGTGACTCGAGGACAGGGGGTAGGGACTATGGCTACACCTTC. As protein: CASSDSRTGGRDYGYTF. The V call is TRBV6-4, the J call TRBJ1-2; 10 bases fit TRBD1. Germline V gene lookup returns CDR1 MRHNA and CDR2 SNTAGT. The CDR3 runs 17 residues. The V segment lost 0 bases and the J segment 3 bases; nucleotides outside the gene matches: 7.

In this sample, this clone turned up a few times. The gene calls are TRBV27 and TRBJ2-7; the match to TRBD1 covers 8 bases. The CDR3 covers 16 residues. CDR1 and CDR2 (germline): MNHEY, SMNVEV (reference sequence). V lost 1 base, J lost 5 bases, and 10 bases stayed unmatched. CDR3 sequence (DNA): TGTGCCAGCAGTTTATTGTGGCGGGCAGGGGGCAACGAGCAGTACTTC. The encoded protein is CASSLLWRAGGNEQYF.

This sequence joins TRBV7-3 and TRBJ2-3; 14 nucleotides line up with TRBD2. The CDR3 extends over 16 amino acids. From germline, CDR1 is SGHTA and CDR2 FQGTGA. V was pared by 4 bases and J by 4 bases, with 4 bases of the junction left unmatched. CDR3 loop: CASSSLTSGGADTQYF. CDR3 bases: TGTGCCAGCAGCTCCCTGACTAGCGGGGGGGCAGATACGCAGTATTTT.

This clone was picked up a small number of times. CDR3 in amino acids: CASRYSGRGAGEQFF. CDR3 coding DNA: TGTGCCAGCAGATATAGCGGGAGGGGTGCGGGTGAGCAGTTCTTC. J is TRBJ2-1 and V is TRBV6-5; TRBD2 aligns across 11 bases. The CDR3 is 15 amino acids. In germline, CDR1 is MNHEY, CDR2 SVGAGI. V shed 6 bases, J shed 9 bases, and the junction held 10 bases outside the gene matches.

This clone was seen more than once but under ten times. CDR3 nucleotide sequence: TGTGCCAGCAGTGAACCCAGGGTAGTTTGGGGCCATGAGCAGTTCTTC. Amino acid sequence: CASSEPRVVWGHEQFF. The rearrangement uses TRBV6-1 and TRBJ2-1, with a tentative D call TRBD1 (5 bases). The V end was cut by 2 bases, the J end by 8 bases, with 19 bases between. The CDR3 is made up of 16 amino acids. Germline CDR1 and CDR2: MNHNS and SASEGT.

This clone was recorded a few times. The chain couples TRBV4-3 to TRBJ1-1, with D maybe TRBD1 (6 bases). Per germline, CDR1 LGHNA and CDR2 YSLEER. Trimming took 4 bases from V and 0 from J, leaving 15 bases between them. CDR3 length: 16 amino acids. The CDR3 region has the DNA TGCGCCAGCAGCCCCTCCGGGGGGGCGATGAACACTGAAGCTTTCTTT. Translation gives CASSPSGGAMNTEAFF.

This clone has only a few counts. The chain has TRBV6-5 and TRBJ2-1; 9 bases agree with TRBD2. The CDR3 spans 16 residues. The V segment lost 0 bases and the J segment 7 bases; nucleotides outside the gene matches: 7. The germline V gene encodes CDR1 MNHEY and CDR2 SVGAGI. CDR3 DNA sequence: TGTGCCAGCAGTTACTCGCGTGCGGGGGGGCAGAATGAGCAGTTCTTC. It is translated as CASSYSRAGGQNEQFF.

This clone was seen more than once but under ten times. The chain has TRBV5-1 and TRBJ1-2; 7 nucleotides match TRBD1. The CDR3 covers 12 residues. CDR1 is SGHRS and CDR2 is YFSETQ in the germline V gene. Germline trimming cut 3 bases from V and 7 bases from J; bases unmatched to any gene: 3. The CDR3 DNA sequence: TGCGCCAGCAGCTCGACAGGGATTGGCTACACCTTC. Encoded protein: CASSSTGIGYTF.

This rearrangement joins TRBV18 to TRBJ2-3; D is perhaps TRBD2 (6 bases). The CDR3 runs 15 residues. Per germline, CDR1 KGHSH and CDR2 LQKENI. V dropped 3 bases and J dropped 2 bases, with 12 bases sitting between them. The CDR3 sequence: CASSPQRVFTDTQYF. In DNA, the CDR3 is TGTGCCAGCTCACCCCAGCGGGTATTCACAGATACGCAGTATTTT.